This T cell receptor beta chain is drawn from a study of radiation and T cells in renal cell carcinoma. Across the whole study: Nephrectomy followed 15 Gy stereotactic body radiation by 4 weeks.

V shed 11 bases and J shed 6 bases, with 12 bases lying between them. Germline V CDR1 and CDR2: SNHLY, FYNNEI. CDR3 length: 11 amino acids. Indicated time point: baseline pretreatment blood. Treatment meaning: 15 Gy SBRT to primary tumor, nephrectomy 4 weeks later. The repertoire was sequenced with immunoSEQ multiplex PCR; TCRdb's copy has only in-frame clones and lacks some. The table shows about 140,000 clones, with approximately 82% occurring only once. J is TRBJ2-3 and V is TRBV2; D is undetermined. The sequence was collected from a woman aged 45-60 years with renal cell carcinoma. Sequenced here: blood, sampled from a patient whose treatment included radiotherapy and nephrectomy. The CDR3 DNA follows: TGTGCCGGAAAAATCTTGGATACGCAGTATTTT. As protein: CAGKILDTQYF.